A selection of T cell receptor beta chains follows, all from one sample in a study of shared clonotypes between healthy human individuals. Profiled with immunoSEQ multiplex PCR; TCRdb holds only in-frame clones, not every one. The repertoire consists of more than 450,000 clones, with approximately 85% occurring once and the leading ten covering 13%. The sample consisted of PBMCs. These TCRs come from a woman aged 40 to 49 in good health. Some clones in this sample may be carry-over from other donors' samples. CDR3s include the opening cysteine and the closing phenylalanine or tryptophan. Fields, in order: D gene, clone size, J gene, V gene, CDR3 DNA, CDR3 protein. A D gene is named only where the DNA matches it firmly. Clone size is not always given. Where it is, it says once, few, many or a class for expanded clones.

>.|.|TRBJ2-7|TRBV27
TGTGCCAGCAGTTTATCGAACCTGAGAGCTTCTTCCTACGAGCAGTACTTC
CASSLSNLRASSYEQYF
>TRBD1|.|TRBJ1-1|TRBV7-6
TGTGCCAGCAGCCTCGTCCCGGGACAGGGGAGGACTGAAGCTTTCTTT
CASSLVPGQGRTEAFF
>.|once|TRBJ1-3|TRBV2
TGTGCCAGCAGTGAACTAGGGGTTCACACCATATATTTT
CASSELGVHTIYF
>.|.|TRBJ2-7|TRBV28
TGTGCCAGCAGCCCCGGGGGCGGGAGATCCTACGAGCAGTACTTC
CASSPGGGRSYEQYF
>.|.|TRBJ1-4|TRBV6-5
TGTGCCAGCAGAACTAATAATGAAAAACTGTTTTTT
CASRTNNEKLFF
>.|once|TRBJ2-7|TRBV28
TGTGCCAGCAGTCTAAGGGCCGAGCAGTACTTC
CASSLRAEQYF
>TRBD1|.|TRBJ2-3|TRBV5-1
TGCGCCAGCAGCTCTGGGTCGGGACAGGGAGCAGATACGCAGTATTTT
CASSSGSGQGADTQYF
>TRBD2|.|TRBJ2-7|TRBV28
TGTGCCAGCAGAAGGACTAGCGGCTACGAGCAGTACTTC
CASRRTSGYEQYF
>.|.|TRBJ1-1|TRBV2
TGTGCCAGCAGTGAAGCGCTTTGGGGGGAAGCTTTCTTT
CASSEALWGEAFF
>TRBD2|.|TRBJ2-3|TRBV7-2
TGTGCCAGCAGACCTCACTTAGCGGGAGTTACAGATACGCAGTATTTT
CASRPHLAGVTDTQYF
>TRBD2|.|TRBJ2-1|TRBV5-1
TGCGCCAGCAGCTTGGCTAGCGGGAGAGAGTCCAATGAGCAGTTCTTC
CASSLASGRESNEQFF
>.|.|TRBJ2-2|TRBV18
TGTGCCAGCTCACCCGGGCCCACCGGGGAGCTGTTTTTT
CASSPGPTGELFF
>.|.|TRBJ2-1|TRBV29-1
TGCAGCGTTGTTGGAGTAAATGAGCAGTTCTTC
CSVVGVNEQFF
>TRBD2|.|TRBJ2-1|TRBV6-5
TGTGCGGCCGGGACTAGCGGCAATGAGCAGTTCTTC
CAAGTSGNEQFF
>TRBD1|.|TRBJ1-5|TRBV5-1
TGCGCCAGCAGCCAAGAACCGGGACAGAATCAGCCCCAGCATTTT
CASSQEPGQNQPQHF
>TRBD1|few|TRBJ1-1|TRBV5-1
TGCGCCAGCAGCTTAAGACAGGGAATGAACACTGAAGCTTTCTTT
CASSLRQGMNTEAFF
>.|.|TRBJ2-7|TRBV28
TGTGCCAGCAGTTTGGGGACGAATATGGCTGACTTC
CASSLGTNMADF
>TRBD2|.|TRBJ2-1|TRBV7-3
TGTGCCAGCAGCGTGGTAGCGGGAGCCCCCAATGAGCAGTTCTTC
CASSVVAGAPNEQFF
>.|.|TRBJ2-7|TRBV5-4
TGTGCCAGCAGCGCAGGACAGAAATTCTACGAGCAGTACTTC
CASSAGQKFYEQYF
>TRBD2|.|TRBJ2-5|TRBV10-3
TGTGCCATCAGCCGCCAGGTAGCGGGAGAGCGAGAGACCCAGTACTTC
CAISRQVAGERETQYF
>.|.|TRBJ2-3|TRBV27
TGTGCCAGCAGTTTCCAATTTTGGGACACAGATACGCAGTATTTT
CASSFQFWDTDTQYF
>TRBD1|.|TRBJ2-7|TRBV28
TGTGCCAGCAGCCCTCAGGGGGCCCTCTACGAGCAGTACTTC
CASSPQGALYEQYF
>TRBD2|once|TRBJ2-7|TRBV11-2
TGTGCCAGCAGCCATACTAGGACTAGCGGGAGGAGGTTCCAAGGGCAGTACTTC
CASSHTRTSGRRFQGQYF
>TRBD2|few|TRBJ2-7|TRBV18
TGTGCCAGCTCACGAGCCGGGACTAGCGGGAGGTACGAGCAGTACTTC
CASSRAGTSGRYEQYF
>.|.|TRBJ1-1|TRBV6-1
TGTGCCAGCAGTGTCACGGACGGGACTGAAGCTTTCTTT
CASSVTDGTEAFF
>TRBD2|.|TRBJ2-1|TRBV9
TGTGCCAGCAGCGTAGTGGGGAGCGGGAGTGGGGGTGAGCAGTTCTTC
CASSVVGSGSGGEQFF
>TRBD2|.|TRBJ2-1|TRBV5-6
TGTGCCAGCCGACTAGCGGGAGAGGGTGAGCAGTTCTTC
CASRLAGEGEQFF
>.|.|TRBJ2-2|TRBV18
TGTGCCAGCTCAGCCTCGGGGGGCGCTAACACCGGGGAGCTGTTTTTT
CASSASGGANTGELFF
>.|.|TRBJ2-7|TRBV5-1
TGCGCCAGCAGCCCCAGGGGGGTAGCGGGTAGCTCCTACGAGCAGTACTTC
CASSPRGVAGSSYEQYF
>.|.|TRBJ2-1|TRBV4-1
TGCGCCAGCAGCCAAGCGGCGGAGAGCTCCTACAATGAGCAGTTCTTC
CASSQAAESSYNEQFF
>TRBD2|.|TRBJ2-2|TRBV11-1
TGTGCCAGCAGCTTCCCGGCTAGCGGGATCACCGGGGAGCTGTTTTTT
CASSFPASGITGELFF
>.|.|TRBJ2-4|TRBV7-3
TGTGCCAGCAGCGAGGGCCGGGCAGCCAAAAACATTCAGTACTTC
CASSEGRAAKNIQYF
>TRBD1|.|TRBJ2-7|TRBV7-2
TGTGCCAGCGGAAGGACAGGGCGGTACGAGCAGTACTTC
CASGRTGRYEQYF
>.|.|TRBJ2-2|TRBV6-5
TGTGCCAGCAGTTTTGGTGGGACCGCGAACACCGGGGAGCTGTTTTTT
CASSFGGTANTGELFF
>.|.|TRBJ1-1|TRBV28
TGTGCCAGCAGTTTAATTGGGGGTGCGGGTAGCGCTGAAGCTTTCTTT
CASSLIGGAGSAEAFF
>.|.|TRBJ2-3|TRBV7-9
TGTGCCAGCAGCTTGGAGTTTCTTAGCACAGATACGCAGTATTTT
CASSLEFLSTDTQYF
>.|.|TRBJ2-7|TRBV19
TGTGCCAGTAGGGCGCGACTTGGCAGAGATTACGAGCAGTACTTC
CASRARLGRDYEQYF
>.|.|TRBJ1-1|TRBV6-5
TGTGCCAGCAGTGGGACGGGGCGCACTGAAGCTTTCTTT
CASSGTGRTEAFF
>TRBD2|once|TRBJ2-2|TRBV28
TGTGCCAGCAGAAGTTTCGGGACTAGCGGGATTTACGGGGAGCTGTTTTTT
CASRSFGTSGIYGELFF
>TRBD1|.|TRBJ1-1|TRBV19
TGTGCCAGTAGCCCAAGGGCACAGGGGGAAGCTTTCTTT
CASSPRAQGEAFF
>TRBD1|.|TRBJ2-7|TRBV28
TGTGCCAGCAGCCCCTCCGACAGGGACTCCTACGAGCAGTACTTC
CASSPSDRDSYEQYF
>TRBD2|.|TRBJ2-7|TRBV2
TGTGCCAGCAGGAAGACTAGCGGCTACTACGAGCAGTACTTC
CASRKTSGYYEQYF
>.|.|TRBJ2-7|TRBV7-6
TGTGCCAGCAGCTTAGTAGGGGAGGAGCAGTACTTC
CASSLVGEEQYF
>TRBD1|few|TRBJ1-5|TRBV6-4
TGTGCCAGCAGTGACTCGTACAGGGGCGGTCAGCCCCAGCATTTT
CASSDSYRGGQPQHF
>.|.|TRBJ1-5|TRBV11-2
TGTGCCAGCAGCTTATTGGGGGGCGACCAGCCCCAGCATTTT
CASSLLGGDQPQHF